This TCR beta chain was identified during a study of molecular identifiers for immune sequencing clone quantification (dated by TCRdb to the late 2010s). Context from the whole study: In a replicate experiment, RNA from around 20,000 or 100,000 naive CD8 T cells was split into five aliquots, four of which were sequenced. This methods study used CD8 T cells to benchmark TCR RNA copy counting and molecular-identifier clustering-based TCR repertoire sequencing (MIDCIRS). What the research found in general, with its limitations: Modeling estimated about 3.3 recovered TCR RNA copies per cell, compared with 8.5 to 10 by digital PCR, which implies roughly 29% capture efficiency. In CMV-specific effector cells, over 99% of molecules were held by clones above 20 RNA copies, whereas under 1% of molecules were held by such clones in naive cells. A single cell's worth of spiked-in Jurkat TCR RNA was reported detectable even among about a million naive CD8 T cells. The naive libraries included spiked-in Jurkat TCR RNA (roughly nine copies' worth), and this Jurkat TCR RNA is not part of the donor repertoire. When barcode sub-clustering was left out, chimeric consensus sequences inflated TCR diversity, with chimeras reaching as high as 47%. Identical TCR molecules sharing a barcode could cause highly expanded clone sizes to be underestimated.

Preparation of the library involved PCR. The sample was run on a NextSeq 500. Bulk TCR libraries were generated as previously described, with the TCR primers listed in Table S5 used. Total RNA was purified with the Qiagen AllPrep DNA/RNA kit. Reads from multiple sequencing runs of the same library were pooled before analysis. The authors processed their data as follows. Reads were retained only if an exact TCR constant sequence was present, and the retained reads were trimmed to 150 nt and grouped according to their 12-nt molecular barcodes. Reads within each barcode group were sub-clustered using a 15% Levenshtein threshold, and quality-weighted consensus sequences were constructed for each RNA molecule. Non-functional sequences were removed, as were lower-count sequences one edit away from another. On the basis of fitting two negative binomial distributions, barcode sub-clusters with fewer than 20% of the maximum read count were discarded. TCRdb ran its own pipeline on the public reads, namely fastp trimming at Q25 and MiXCR clone calling, and kept in-frame beta chains. Each entry merges the rows of one CDR3 protein and shows their most common DNA and genes. What appears here as the V and J calls and clone size reflects TCRdb's work, not the paper's. For this sample the table gives approximately 40,000 distinct CDR3 sequences, of which approximately 24% were detected only once. The top ten clonotypes cover around 0.96% of the sample.

Notes on this clonotype: Its antigen has not been determined. One end of the junction is discordant with germline, which a read error may explain.

From the cysteine through the phenylalanine, the CDR3 covers 17 amino acids. CDR3 DNA only is kept here, 51 bases in frame from base 1. From a lookup of the germline V gene, CDR1 and CDR2 are SGDLS and YYNGEE. Naive CD8 T cell libraries were made from roughly 18,000 to 920,000 sorted cells using 10%, 30% or 50% of purified RNA. Naive CD8 T cells, defined as CD8+CD4-CCR7+CD45RA+, were FACS-sorted into RLT Plus buffer on a BD FACSAria II. Detection sensitivity was tested by spiking Jurkat RNA equal to some 10 TCR copies' worth into samples containing about 18,000-1,000,000 naive CD8 T cells. CD8 T cells were enriched using RosetteSep CD8+ T Cell Enrichment Cocktail and Ficoll-Paque, and the enriched cells then underwent ACK red cell lysis.

Sequenced: naive CD8+ T cells from blood, with Jurkat cell RNA spiked in. The intended sense of this specimen's cell subset or site label: FACS-sorted CD8+CD4-CCR7+CD45RA+ naive T cells. The chain employs TRBV9 and TRBJ2-3; 5 matching bases give a weak D call of TRBD1. This sequence originates from a human donor in good health. Some libraries in this study had Jurkat cell RNA spiked in. The bases are TGTGTCAGCAGCGTAGGGGCCTTTCCCGACTTTAGAGATACGCAGTATTTT. It translates to CVSSVGAFPDFRDTQYF. The CDR3 plus the reference TRBV9 and TRBJ2-3 genes for the other parts give the full variable domain: DSGVTQTPKHLITATGQRVTLRCSPRSGDLSVYWYQQSLDQGLQFLIQYYNGEERAKGNILERFSAQQFPDLHSELNLSSLELGDSALYFCVSSVGAFPDFRDTQYFGPGTRLTVL.